This entry lists 9 T cell receptor beta chains sequenced from one sample in a study of blood T cell repertoires in COVID-19. TCRdb's copy holds only in-frame clones and misses some; the assay was immunoSEQ multiplex PCR. The data show 250,000 or so clones, 80% to 85% seen once. The specimen sequenced was PBMCs or T cells enriched from blood (not recorded which). These receptors all come from a man between 45 and 60 years old who had recovered from COVID-19.

The chain couples TRBV4-1 to TRBJ2-5, with 7 bases aligning to TRBD2. The CDR3 is 14 residues long. V lost 2 bases, J lost 4 bases, and 4 bases stayed unmatched. Per germline, CDR1 MGHRA and CDR2 YSYEKL. CDR3 sequence reads: CASSQFSGTETQYF. The CDR3 DNA reads as TGCGCCAGCAGCCAATTCAGCGGGACAGAGACCCAGTACTTC.

The V gene is TRBV10-1, the J gene TRBJ1-2; D unresolved. CDR3 length equals 13 residues. From germline, CDR1 is WNHNN and CDR2 SYGVQD (reference sequence). V shed 2 bases and J shed 2 bases, with 6 bases lying between them. CDR3 residues: CASSETENYGYTF. The CDR3 DNA reads TGCGCCAGCAGTGAGACAGAGAACTATGGCTACACCTTC.

Note on this clone: Distinct nucleotide sequences in the sample also encode this CDR3. CDR3 amino acids: CASSLLNQPQHF. CDR3 in DNA: TGTGCCAGCAGTCTCCTTAATCAGCCCCAGCATTTT. The rearrangement joins TRBV28 to TRBJ1-5; D is ambiguous. Looked up from germline, CDR1 is MDHEN and CDR2 is SYDVKM. Trimming shortened V by 5 bases and J by 4 bases, and 6 bases separated the two germline ends. The CDR3 is made up of 12 amino acids.

V is TRBV18 and J is TRBJ2-5; D gene ambiguous. The germline V gene encodes CDR1 KGHSH and CDR2 LQKENI. The CDR3 runs 10 residues. Between the trimmed V and J ends, which lost 8 bases and 5 bases, there was a span of 6 bases. The CDR3 DNA sequence: TGTGCCAGCAGTCAGGAGACCCAGTACTTC. Translation gives CASSQETQYF.

This clone was seen just once. V and J are TRBV9 and TRBJ2-5, with TRBD1 identical over 10 bases. Germline CDR1 and CDR2: SGDLS and YYNGEE. V shed 1 base, J shed 4 bases, and the junction held 7 bases outside the gene matches. The CDR3 spans 16 residues. CDR3 sequence: CASSVRGTGVGETQYF. CDR3 nucleotide sequence: TGTGCCAGCAGCGTAAGAGGGACAGGGGTTGGAGAGACCCAGTACTTC.

The table lists this clone with a few counts. This CDR3 reads CASSDRGGGGGYTF. Here the CDR3 DNA reads TGTGCCAGCAGTGATCGTGGGGGCGGAGGTGGCTACACCTTC. This chain connects TRBV6-4 to TRBJ1-2, with D possibly being TRBD1 (6 bases). The CDR3 is 14 amino acids. Looked up from germline, CDR1 is MRHNA and CDR2 is SNTAGT. V was cut by 3 bases and J by 7 bases, with 15 bases left in between.

The chain combines TRBV18 with TRBJ2-7; 12 bases match TRBD2. V was clipped by 2 bases and J by 6 bases; unmatched bases: 11. The CDR3 contains 17 residues. CDR1 is KGHSH, CDR2 LQKENI, per germline. CDR3 sequence (DNA): TGTGCCAGCTCACCAGCCCTAGCGGGAGGGCATTTCTCCGAGCAGTACTTC. This gives the protein CASSPALAGGHFSEQYF.

The chain links TRBV30 to TRBJ1-2; D not certain. CDR3 length: 16 residues. V lost 4 bases and J lost 2, with 20 bases in between. CDR1 GTSNPN and CDR2 SVGIG come from the germline V gene (reference sequence). The CDR3 here is CAWKVGGHAPNYGYTF. The CDR3 DNA sequence: TGTGCCTGGAAGGTCGGCGGTCATGCCCCCAACTATGGCTACACCTTC.

CDR3 DNA: TGTGCCAGCAGTGGGACTAGCGGGAGGTCATACAATGAGCAGTTCTTC. It codes for CASSGTSGRSYNEQFF. V usage is TRBV6-2 or TRBV6-3 and J usage is TRBJ2-1; 15 bases agree with TRBD2. V was pared by 5 bases and J by 4 bases, with 3 bases of the junction left unmatched. The CDR3 contains 16 residues. Germline loops: CDR1 MNHEY, CDR2 SVGEGT.